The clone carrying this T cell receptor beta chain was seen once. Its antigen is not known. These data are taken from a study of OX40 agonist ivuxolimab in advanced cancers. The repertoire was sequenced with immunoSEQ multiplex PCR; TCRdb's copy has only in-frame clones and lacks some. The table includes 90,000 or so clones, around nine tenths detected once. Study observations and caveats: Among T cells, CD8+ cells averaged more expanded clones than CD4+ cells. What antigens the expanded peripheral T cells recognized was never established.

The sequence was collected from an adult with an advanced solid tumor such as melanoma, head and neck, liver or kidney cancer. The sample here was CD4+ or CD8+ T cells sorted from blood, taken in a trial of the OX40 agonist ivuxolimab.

CDR3 residues: CASSSRGFTDTQYF. DNA for the CDR3: TGTGCCAGCAGCTCACGGGGCTTCACAGATACGCAGTATTTT. The rearrangement uses TRBV11-2 and TRBJ2-3; D may be TRBD1 or TRBD2 (5 bases each). The germline CDR1 and CDR2 sequences are SGHAT and FQNNGV. V was shortened by 4 bases and J by 2 bases, with 10 bases between the two germline ends. The CDR3 runs to 14 residues.